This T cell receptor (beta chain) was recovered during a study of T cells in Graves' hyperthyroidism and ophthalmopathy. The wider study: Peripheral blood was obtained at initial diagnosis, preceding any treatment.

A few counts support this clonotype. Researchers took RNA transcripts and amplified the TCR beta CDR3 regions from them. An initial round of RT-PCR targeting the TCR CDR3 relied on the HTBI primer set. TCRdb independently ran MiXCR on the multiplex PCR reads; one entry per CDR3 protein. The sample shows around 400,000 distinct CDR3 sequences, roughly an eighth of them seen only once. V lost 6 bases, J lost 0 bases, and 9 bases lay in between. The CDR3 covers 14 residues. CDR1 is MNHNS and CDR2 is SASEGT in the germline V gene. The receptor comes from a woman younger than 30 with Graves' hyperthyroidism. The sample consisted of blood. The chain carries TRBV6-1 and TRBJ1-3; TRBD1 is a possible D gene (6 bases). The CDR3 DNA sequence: TGTGCCAGCAGATCACAGGGCTCTGGAAACACCATATATTTT. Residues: CASRSQGSGNTIYF.